The T cell receptor beta chain under discussion was sequenced for a study of T-cell memory formation after mild COVID-19. This CDR3 spans 12 amino acids. Germline CDR1 and CDR2: KGHSH and LQKENI. V dropped 2 bases and J dropped 5 bases, with 3 bases sitting between them. Findings of the study overall: Clones contracting over day 15 to 85 were CD4/CD8 balanced, with later expanders leaning CD4+.

This clonotype was found a few times. Its specificity is unknown. TCRdb analysed the 5' RACE reads with MiXCR anew, one entry per CDR3 protein. The sample lists around 340,000 distinct CDR3 sequences; around 13% were seen once. Sequencing was done on a sample of PBMCs or a T cell subset sorted from them (not recorded which). The TCR sequence derives from a man between 18 and 35 years old who had mild COVID-19 (a few samples of this study predate the infection). Cell type and time point are not known. The gene calls are TRBV18 and TRBJ1-4; D is ambiguous. As DNA, the CDR3 is TGTGCCAGCTCACCAGCGAATGAAAAACTGTTTTTT. This gives the protein CASSPANEKLFF.